Below, 9 T cell receptor beta chains from the same sample are listed, as sequenced in a study of Ad26.COV2.S vaccination and SARS-CoV-2 variants. The repertoire was sequenced with immunoSEQ multiplex PCR; TCRdb's copy has only in-frame clones and lacks some. This sample has 300,000 to 350,000 clones, with around 88% found just once. Noted treatment: over 15 received Ad26.COV2.S at low or high dose, single or two shots; roughly five received placebo; per-sample allocation not given. It was on day 63 after the first vaccine or placebo injection that samples were taken. Here the sequenced sample was peripheral blood, taken in a trial of Ad26.COV2.S vaccine versus placebo. The receptor set was obtained from a person aged 18-60 years who received the Ad26.COV2.S COVID-19 vaccine or a placebo.

This chain joins TRBV9 and TRBJ2-1, with a weak D call TRBD1 (5 bases). Trimming cost V 0 bases and J 8 bases, with 18 bases left between them. Germline V lookup: CDR1 SGDLS, CDR2 YYNGEE. There are 16 residues in the CDR3. The CDR3 bases are TGTGCCAGCAGCGTAGGTGGTTGGGCTGGGGCCCATGAGCAGTTCTTC. The encoded protein is CASSVGGWAGAHEQFF.

V is TRBV18 and J is TRBJ1-3; D not resolved. The CDR3 is made up of 16 amino acids. V was pared by 6 bases and J by 4 bases, with 19 bases between. The germline CDR1 and CDR2 sequences are KGHSH and LQKENI. The CDR3 loop is CASSPYGLSGGNTIYF. Here the CDR3 DNA reads TGTGCCAGCTCTCCCTATGGACTCTCGGGAGGAAACACCATATATTTT. Full variable domain (outside the CDR3, taken from reference TRBV18 and TRBJ1-3): NAGVMQNPRHLVRRRGQEARLRCSPMKGHSHVYWYRQLPEEGLKFMVYLQKENIIDESGMPKERFSAEFPKEGPSILRIQQVVRGDSAAYFCASSPYGLSGGNTIYFGEGSWLTVV.

CDR3 DNA: TGCAGTGCCGGGGGCTACACCTTC. The encoded protein is CSAGGYTF. This chain connects TRBV20-1 to TRBJ1-2; D is uncertain. The CDR3 is 8 residues long. V was shortened by 6 bases and J by 8 bases, with 4 bases between the two germline ends. From germline, CDR1 is DFQATT and CDR2 SNEGSKA (reference sequence).

This clone was seen a single time. V and J are TRBV28 and TRBJ1-5, with 11 bases identical to TRBD1. J lost 6 bases, V lost 8 bases, and 6 bases had no gene match. Germline lookup yields CDR1 MDHEN and CDR2 SYDVKM. The CDR3 sequence is 14 residues long. The CDR3, as DNA: TGTGCCAGCCATCCGGGACAGGGGGGTCAGCCCCAGCATTTT. Residues: CASHPGQGGQPQHF.

Details on this clone: A read error may account for a junction end that differs from germline. This chain links TRBV28 with TRBJ1-4; D is unresolved. Per germline, CDR1 MDHEN and CDR2 SYDVKM. This CDR3 has 14 amino acids. The CDR3 DNA is TGTGCCGGCAGTCCGCCTTCAACTAATGAAAAACTGTTTTTT. Translating gives CAGSPPSTNEKLFF.

This rearrangement joins TRBV27 to TRBJ2-4, with D possibly TRBD2 on 6 matching bases. Trimming pared 6 bases from V and 0 bases from J, leaving 15 bases between. CDR3 length equals 16 residues. Germline V gene sequence: CDR1 MNHEY, CDR2 SMNVEV (reference sequence). CDR3 protein: CASSFLRELAKNIQYF. The CDR3 bases are TGTGCCAGCAGCTTCCTCCGGGAGCTAGCCAAAAACATTCAGTACTTC.

The rearrangement joins TRBV7-8 to TRBJ1-4; D is ambiguous. CDR3 length equals 15 residues. Germline V CDR1 and CDR2: SGHVS, FQNEAQ. V lost 4 bases and J lost 4, with 13 bases in between. The CDR3 region is CASSSEGGFNEKLFF. The CDR3 region has the DNA TGTGCCAGCAGCTCAGAGGGCGGCTTTAATGAAAAACTGTTTTTT.

The chain has TRBV6-1 and TRBJ1-2; tentatively, D is TRBD1 (5 bases). V was trimmed by 3 bases and J by 4 bases, leaving 15 bases between them. The germline V gene has CDR1 MNHNS and CDR2 SASEGT. CDR3 length: 15 residues. CDR3 amino acids: CASSEDPNGGYGYTF. CDR3 DNA: TGTGCCAGCAGTGAGGACCCAAACGGGGGCTATGGCTACACCTTC.

V gene TRBV7-2 combines with J gene TRBJ2-2, with a weak D call TRBD1 (6 bases). Germline CDR1 reads SGHTA; CDR2 reads FQGNSA. This CDR3 comprises 14 residues. V lost 3 bases to trimming and J lost 5 bases, with 10 bases between them. CDR3 DNA: TGTGCCAGCAGCTTGTCCAGGGGTACCGGGGAGCTGTTTTTT. Amino acids: CASSLSRGTGELFF.